The 9 T cell receptor beta chains in this list originate from one sample, sequenced in a study of T cells in Graves' hyperthyroidism and ophthalmopathy. The source material, RNA transcripts, was used to amplify TCR beta CDR3 regions. The primer set for the first-round RT-PCR of the TCR CDR3 was HTBI. TCRdb reprocessed the multiplex PCR reads via MiXCR and lists one record per CDR3 protein. The data contain 390,000 or so distinct CDR3 sequences, about 14% of them singletons. What was sequenced was blood. These receptor sequences come from a man aged 18-30 years with Graves' ophthalmopathy.

V is TRBV12-3 or TRBV12-4 and J is TRBJ2-2, with 7 bases identical to TRBD1. The junction had 7 bases not matched to a gene; V was cut back by 6 bases and J by 0 bases. The CDR3 covers 16 residues. The DNA for the CDR3 is TGTGCCAGCAGCTTACAGGGGCCCCCGAACACCGGGGAGCTGTTTTTT. Protein sequence: CASSLQGPPNTGELFF.

The J gene is TRBJ2-1, the V gene TRBV5-1; 7 nucleotides agree with TRBD1. The germline gives CDR1 SGHRS, CDR2 YFSETQ. Trimming took 1 base from V and 5 from J; bases not matched to a gene: 6. This CDR3 has 15 residues. The CDR3 nucleotides read TGCGCCAGCAGCTTGAGGGGGCCCTATAACAATGAGCAGTTCTTC. Amino acids: CASSLRGPYNNEQFF.

At least ten counts were recorded for this clonotype. The chain is built from TRBV6-5 and TRBJ1-5; no definite D call. V lost 2 bases, J lost 2 bases, and 4 bases lay in between. The CDR3 spans 13 residues. Germline CDR1 reads MNHEY; CDR2 reads SVGAGI. CDR3 nucleotide sequence: TGTGCCAGCAGTTACCCAGGCAATCAGCCCCAGCATTTT. Its protein product is CASSYPGNQPQHF.

V and J are TRBV6-1 and TRBJ2-7; the match to TRBD1 covers 9 bases. The ends lost 6 bases at V and 0 bases at J; junction bases unmatched: 9. CDR1 and CDR2 from the germline V gene are MNHNS and SASEGT. This CDR3 is 16 amino acids long. Written as DNA, the CDR3 is TGTGCCAGCAGGGCGGCGGGGACAGGGCTCTCCTACGAGCAGTACTTC. Its translation is CASRAAGTGLSYEQYF.

This clonotype was detected many times. This chain uses TRBV7-9 with TRBJ2-5; D is undetermined. Germline V CDR1 and CDR2: SEHNR, FQNEAQ (reference sequence). V lost 1 base and J 4 bases, leaving 4 bases between the germline ends. The length of the CDR3 is 12 residues. The CDR3 sequence is CASSLERETQYF. CDR3 DNA sequence: TGTGCCAGCAGCTTAGAACGAGAGACCCAGTACTTC.

In its sample, this clonotype was seen many times. The chain has TRBV27 and TRBJ1-1, with unresolved D. V was pared by 0 bases and J by 1 base, with 9 bases between. This CDR3 contains 15 residues. Germline V CDR1 and CDR2: MNHEY, SMNVEV (reference sequence). The CDR3 sequence: CASSLSLTENTEAFF. The DNA for the CDR3 is TGTGCCAGCAGTTTATCCCTGACGGAGAACACTGAAGCTTTCTTT.

This clonotype was recorded at least ten times. The V call is TRBV6-5, the J call TRBJ2-3; D is undetermined. Trimming pared 0 bases from V and 3 bases from J, leaving 7 bases between. The CDR3 covers 14 residues. In germline, CDR1 is MNHEY, CDR2 SVGAGI. The CDR3 reads CASSYSSPTDTQYF. DNA for the CDR3: TGTGCCAGCAGTTACTCCTCGCCAACAGATACGCAGTATTTT.

About this clonotype itself: This sequence may be a read error, since a much larger clone differs from it by one base. This chain uses TRBV12-3 or TRBV12-4 with TRBJ2-7; weak D call: TRBD2 (5 bases). CDR3 length equals 12 residues. Trimming removed 6 bases at V and 9 bases at J, with 15 bases between. CDR3 amino acids: CASSEEPSGQYF. DNA of the CDR3: TGTGCCAGCAGCGAGGAGCCCAGCGGGCAGTACTTC.

This clonotype was observed many times. The chain couples TRBV6-2 or TRBV6-3 to TRBJ2-3, with D possibly TRBD1 on 6 matching bases. Germline V gene data show CDR1 as MNHEY and CDR2 as SVGEGT. Trimming cost V 6 bases and J 2 bases, with 15 bases left between them. The CDR3 is made up of 15 amino acids. For the CDR3, the DNA is TGTGCCAGCAGCGGAGCAGGGGACCTCACAGATACGCAGTATTTT. The encoded protein is CASSGAGDLTDTQYF.